Shown below are 10 T cell receptor beta chains from a single sample sequenced in a study of cytomegalovirus exposure and HLA in healthy donors. A multiplex PCR was run with 60 Vbeta primers and 13 Jbeta primers. The protocol was immunoSEQ multiplex PCR, while the TCRdb copy is restricted to in-frame clones and leaves out a portion. The table includes around 93,000 clones, roughly 60% detected once. Sequenced sample: PBMCs. The source is a boy between 10 and 17 years old in good health and CMV-seropositive.

CDR3 coding DNA: TGCAGCGTTGAAGAGAGGGGAGGGATAATCCCTAGCGCCCAAGAGACCCAGTACTTC. Translating it yields CSVEERGGIIPSAQETQYF. The chain combines TRBV29-1 with TRBJ2-5, with 7 bases lining up with TRBD2. The germline V gene has CDR1 SQVTM and CDR2 ANQGSEA. The CDR3 sequence is 19 residues long. V shed 0 bases, J shed 1 base, and the junction held 17 bases outside the gene matches.

The chain is built from TRBV6-1 and TRBJ1-3, with D unresolved. Germline loops: CDR1 MNHNS, CDR2 SASEGT. Trimming took 4 bases from V and 1 from J, leaving 5 bases between them. The length of the CDR3 is 13 residues. The CDR3 DNA reads as TGTGCCAGCAGTGGACATTCTGGAAACACCATATATTTT. Residues: CASSGHSGNTIYF.

The chain couples TRBV7-9 to TRBJ2-1; possible D gene TRBD2, 6 bases. Germline V gene lookup returns CDR1 SEHNR and CDR2 FQNEAQ (reference sequence). V dropped 1 base and J dropped 2 bases, with 9 bases sitting between them. The CDR3 is made up of 15 amino acids. The CDR3 loop is CASSLGWGAYNEQFF. The CDR3, as DNA: TGTGCCAGCAGCTTAGGTTGGGGGGCCTACAATGAGCAGTTCTTC. Combining the CDR3 with reference TRBV7-9 and TRBJ2-1 gives the whole variable domain DTGVSQNPRHKITKRGQNVTFRCDPISEHNRLYWYRQTLGQGPEFLTYFQNEAQLEKSRLLSDRFSAERPKGSFSTLEIQRTEQGDSAMYLCASSLGWGAYNEQFFGPGTRLTVL.

The gene calls are TRBV29-1 and TRBJ2-1; 8 bases match TRBD2. CDR1 and CDR2 from the germline V gene are SQVTM and ANQGSEA. J lost 2 bases, V lost 5 bases, and 11 bases had no gene match. The CDR3 has 16 residues. CDR3 nucleotide sequence: TGCAGCGTTCGGCTCCCGGGACTAGTCACCTACAATGAGCAGTTCTTC. Translating gives CSVRLPGLVTYNEQFF.

This clone was detected a few times. V and J are TRBV7-9 and TRBJ1-4; D gene uncertain. Germline CDR1 reads SEHNR; CDR2 reads FQNEAQ (reference sequence). The CDR3 loop spans 14 amino acids. V lost 3 bases and J lost 0, with 5 bases in between. The DNA for the CDR3 is TGTGCCAGCAGCTTCCCAGCAACTAATGAAAAACTGTTTTTT. Translation gives CASSFPATNEKLFF.

This clone appeared once. The DNA is omitted, as the CDR3 cannot be located on it reliably, and the CDR3 follows TCRdb's listing. The chain couples TRBV29-1 to TRBJ1-2. The CDR3 extends over 12 residues, inclusive of both ends. From germline, CDR1 is SQVTM and CDR2 ANQGSEA. CDR3 amino acids: CSVASGAGGYPF.

This chain joins TRBV30 and TRBJ1-4; D remains unclear. CDR1 and CDR2 (germline): GTSNPN, SVGIG (reference sequence). The CDR3 loop spans 12 amino acids. V was cut by 8 bases and J by 4 bases, with 11 bases left in between. In DNA, the CDR3 is TGTGCCGCAGCCGGAGTTAATGAAAAACTGTTTTTT. It yields the protein CAAAGVNEKLFF.

The chain combines TRBV6-1 with TRBJ1-1; D is possibly TRBD1 (6 bases). V lost 7 bases and J 0 bases, leaving 15 bases between the germline ends. Germline CDR1 MNHNS, CDR2 SASEGT. The CDR3 extends over 15 amino acids. The CDR3 protein is CASTRTARMNTEAFF. The CDR3 DNA reads TGTGCCAGCACCCGGACAGCTCGAATGAACACTGAAGCTTTCTTT.

CDR3 loop: CASSQDQVYGELFF. The CDR3 nucleotides are TGCGCCAGCAGCCAAGATCAGGTCTACGGGGAGCTGTTTTTT. V usage is TRBV4-1 and J usage is TRBJ2-2; no reliable D call. V lost 0 bases, J lost 7 bases, and 9 bases lay in between. The CDR3 contains 14 residues. Germline lookup yields CDR1 MGHRA and CDR2 YSYEKL.

Only a few counts were recorded for this clone. The CDR3 sequence: CASSARDRGPSALNTGELFF. DNA of the CDR3: TGTGCCAGCAGCGCACGGGACAGGGGGCCTTCGGCCCTGAACACCGGGGAGCTGTTTTTT. The chain carries TRBV9 and TRBJ2-2, with 12 bases aligning to TRBD1. V lost 3 bases, J lost 1 base, and 13 bases stayed unmatched. CDR3 size: 20 residues. The germline V gene encodes CDR1 SGDLS and CDR2 YYNGEE.